This TCR beta chain was captured in a study of cytomegalovirus exposure and HLA in healthy donors. Study-level points and caveats: There were some V segments, including TRBV6-2 and TRBV6-3, excluded as indistinguishable. What a later analysis showed was that several of the most significant clusters appeared linked to common viral pathogens.

The germline CDR1 and CDR2 sequences are SEHNR and FQNEAQ (reference sequence). The CDR3 spans 14 residues. Trimming took off 5 bases at V and 5 bases at J, with 15 bases between the two ends. Details on this clone: Antigen unknown.

Researchers ran the PCR with 60 Vbeta and 13 Jbeta primers. Per the original data handling: An analysis performed later counted roughly 80 million unique TCR beta chains (around 10 million of them shared). Repertoires were generated with immunoSEQ multiplex PCR, while TCRdb's copy carries only in-frame clones and drops some. V and J calls and clone size are those listed in that table; D and trimming were worked out from the DNA. The sample shows more than 200,000 clones, about 80% of them seen only once. This receptor was identified in a middle-aged man in good health and CMV-seropositive. V and J are TRBV7-9 and TRBJ1-1; the D gene is possibly TRBD1 (5 bases). The sequenced sample was PBMCs. The DNA for the CDR3 is TGTGCCAGCAGCAAAGGGGTCAGGGAAACTGAAGCTTTCTTT. It codes for CASSKGVRETEAFF. Full variable domain (missing parts from reference TRBV7-9 and TRBJ1-1): DTGVSQNPRHKITKRGQNVTFRCDPISEHNRLYWYRQTLGQGPEFLTYFQNEAQLEKSRLLSDRFSAERPKGSFSTLEIQRTEQGDSAMYLCASSKGVRETEAFFGQGTRLTVV.